This T cell receptor beta chain stems from a study of OX40 agonist ivuxolimab in advanced cancers. The assay was immunoSEQ multiplex PCR, and TCRdb's table has in-frame clones only and misses some. The sample has some 110,000 clones; 85% to 95% are singletons. The CDR3 extends over 15 amino acids. Germline loops: CDR1 SGHTA, CDR2 FQGNSA. The V end was cut by 0 bases, the J end by 0 bases, with 7 bases between. V usage is TRBV7-2 and J usage is TRBJ2-3; unclear D gene. Sequencing was performed on CD4+ or CD8+ T cells sorted from blood, taken in a trial of the OX40 agonist ivuxolimab. This receptor was taken from an adult with an advanced solid tumor such as melanoma, head and neck, liver or kidney cancer. CDR3 bases: TGTGCCAGCAGCTTAGCCCGCCTTAGCACAGATACGCAGTATTTT. Translation gives CASSLARLSTDTQYF.